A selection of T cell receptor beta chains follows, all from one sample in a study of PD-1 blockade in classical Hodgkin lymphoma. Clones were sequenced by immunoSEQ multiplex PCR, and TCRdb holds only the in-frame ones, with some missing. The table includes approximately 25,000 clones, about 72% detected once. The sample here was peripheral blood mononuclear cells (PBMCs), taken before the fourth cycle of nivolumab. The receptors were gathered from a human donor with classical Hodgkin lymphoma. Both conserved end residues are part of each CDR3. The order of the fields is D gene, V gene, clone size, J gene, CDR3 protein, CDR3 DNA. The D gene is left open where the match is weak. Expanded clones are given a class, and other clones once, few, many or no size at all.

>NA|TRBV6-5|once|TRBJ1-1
CASSYSGGGAAFF
TGTGCCAGCAGTTACTCGGGGGGCGGTGCCGCATTCTTT
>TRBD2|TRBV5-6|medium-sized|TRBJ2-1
CASSLGAGAAYNEQFF
TGTGCCAGCAGCTTGGGAGCGGGGGCCGCCTACAATGAGCAGTTCTTC
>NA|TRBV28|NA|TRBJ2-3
CASRFHGTSDTQYF
TGTGCCAGCAGATTCCATGGGACCTCAGATACGCAGTATTTT
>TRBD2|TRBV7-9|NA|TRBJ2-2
CASSRASGRNGELFF
TGTGCCAGCAGCCGGGCTAGCGGGAGAAACGGGGAGCTGTTTTTT
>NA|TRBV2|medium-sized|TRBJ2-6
CASTYRDAGANVLTF
TGTGCCAGCACTTACAGGGACGCCGGGGCCAACGTCCTGACTTTC
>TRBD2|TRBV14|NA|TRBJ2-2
CASSQLAGARTGELFF
TGTGCCAGCAGCCAGTTAGCGGGAGCAAGGACCGGGGAGCTGTTTTTT
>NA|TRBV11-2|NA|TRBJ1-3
CASSLDSQAAHRGNTIYF
TGTGCCAGCAGCTTAGATAGCCAAGCGGCGCACCGTGGAAACACCATATATTTT
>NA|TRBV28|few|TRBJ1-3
CASRPQGMAGNTIYF
TGTGCCAGCAGACCACAGGGAATGGCTGGAAACACCATATATTTT
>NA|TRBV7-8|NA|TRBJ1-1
CASSYDGGGWTEAFF
TGTGCCAGCAGCTACGACGGGGGAGGTTGGACTGAAGCTTTCTTT
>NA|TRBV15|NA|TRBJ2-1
CATSREDWNNEQFF
TGTGCCACCAGCAGAGAAGACTGGAACAATGAGCAGTTCTTC
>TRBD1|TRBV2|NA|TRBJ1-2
CASSENRGDEGYTF
TGTGCCAGCAGTGAAAACAGGGGGGACGAGGGCTACACCTTC
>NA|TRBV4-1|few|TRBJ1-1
CASSQGQLMNTEAFF
TGCGCCAGCAGCCAAGGACAGCTTATGAACACTGAAGCTTTCTTT
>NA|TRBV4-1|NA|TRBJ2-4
CASSQVFAGRNIQYF
TGCGCCAGCAGCCAAGTGTTTGCGGGGCGAAACATTCAGTACTTC
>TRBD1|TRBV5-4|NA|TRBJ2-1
CASSYMSGTGRNNEQFF
TGTGCCAGCAGTTATATGTCCGGGACAGGGCGGAACAATGAGCAGTTCTTC
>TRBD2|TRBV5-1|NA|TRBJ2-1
CASSLGISGRADEQFF
TGCGCCAGCAGCTTGGGGATTAGCGGGAGGGCCGATGAGCAGTTCTTC
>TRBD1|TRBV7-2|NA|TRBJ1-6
CASSLTTGTGSPLHF
TGTGCCAGCAGCCTAACGACAGGGACGGGTTCACCCCTCCACTTT
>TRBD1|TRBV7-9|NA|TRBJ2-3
CASSPSGQGGTDTQYF
TGTGCCAGCAGCCCCTCCGGACAGGGAGGCACAGATACGCAGTATTTT
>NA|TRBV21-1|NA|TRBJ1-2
CASSKEGDGGELGYTF
TGTGCCAGCAGCAAAGAAGGGGACGGCGGGGAGCTCGGCTACACCTTC
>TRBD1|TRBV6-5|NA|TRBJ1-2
CASIGQGANGYTF
TGTGCCAGCATAGGACAGGGGGCTAATGGCTACACCTTC
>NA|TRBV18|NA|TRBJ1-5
CASSLTGTIYSNQPQHF
TGTGCCAGCTCACTTACAGGAACAATTTATAGCAATCAGCCCCAGCATTTT
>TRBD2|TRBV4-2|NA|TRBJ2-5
CASSQDPAGTETQYF
TGTGCCAGCAGCCAAGATCCAGCGGGGACTGAGACCCAGTACTTC
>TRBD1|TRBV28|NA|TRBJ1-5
CASSLSVRGGNQPQHF
TGTGCCAGCAGTTTATCGGTCAGGGGGGGGAATCAGCCCCAGCATTTT
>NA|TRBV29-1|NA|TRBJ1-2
CSVEDLGFDYGYTF
TGCAGCGTTGAAGATCTAGGGTTTGACTATGGCTACACCTTC
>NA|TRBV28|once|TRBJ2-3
CASSSTEYSTDTQYF
TGTGCCAGCAGTTCGACAGAATACAGCACAGATACGCAGTATTTT
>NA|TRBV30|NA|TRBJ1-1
CAWSVGGHYTEAFF
TGTGCCTGGAGTGTAGGCGGGCATTACACTGAAGCTTTCTTT
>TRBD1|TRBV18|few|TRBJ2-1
CASSPLTGQGRPREQFF
TGTGCCAGCTCACCACTGACAGGACAGGGACGCCCTAGGGAGCAGTTCTTC